What follows are 23 T cell receptor beta chains derived from one specimen sequenced in a study of OX40 agonist ivuxolimab in advanced cancers. The assay was immunoSEQ multiplex PCR, and TCRdb's table has in-frame clones only and misses some. In the table there are tens of thousands of clones, over 80% of which are singletons. The source material was CD4+ or CD8+ T cells sorted from blood, sampled in a trial of the OX40 agonist ivuxolimab. The receptor set was obtained from an adult with an advanced solid tumor such as melanoma, head and neck, liver or kidney cancer.

J is TRBJ1-4 and V is TRBV7-9; no firm D call. Per germline, CDR1 SEHNR and CDR2 FQNEAQ (reference sequence). The germline V and J ends were trimmed by 1 base and 7 bases, with 4 bases remaining between them. The CDR3 runs 12 residues. CDR3 protein: CASSLGLEKLFF. In nucleotides, the CDR3 is TGTGCCAGCAGCTTAGGCCTTGAAAAACTGTTTTTT.

The chain couples TRBV13 to TRBJ2-5; 12 nucleotides line up with TRBD2. The CDR3 is 14 amino acids. In germline, CDR1 is PRHDT, CDR2 FYEKMQ (reference sequence). Losses at the gene ends were 4 bases for V and 5 bases for J; bases not matched to a gene: 2. As DNA, the CDR3 is TGTGCCAGCAGCTCCCTAGCGGGGGGGGAGACCCAGTACTTC. The encoded protein is CASSSLAGGETQYF.

The chain has TRBV6-5 and TRBJ1-1; D call uncertain. The V gene's germline CDR1 is MNHEY and CDR2 SVGAGI. The CDR3 extends over 14 amino acids. Trimming shortened V by 6 bases and J by 0 bases, and 11 bases separated the two germline ends. The CDR3 spells CASRPGLMNTEAFF. The DNA for the CDR3 is TGTGCCAGCAGACCCGGACTGATGAACACTGAAGCTTTCTTT.

This chain uses TRBV7-8 with TRBJ1-1; D call uncertain. Germline loops: CDR1 SGHVS, CDR2 FQNEAQ. The CDR3 is made up of 14 amino acids. Between the trimmed V and J ends, which lost 1 base and 5 bases, there was a span of 11 bases. In DNA, the CDR3 is TGTGCCAGCAGCTTAGTACGGGGAGAGACTGAAGCTTTCTTT. The encoded protein is CASSLVRGETEAFF. Filled out from reference TRBV7-8 and TRBJ1-1, the complete variable domain reads GAGVSQSPRYKVAKRGQDVALRCDPISGHVSLFWYQQALGQGPEFLTYFQNEAQLDKSGLPSDRFFAERPEGSVSTLKIQRTQQEDSAVYLCASSLVRGETEAFFGQGTRLTVV.

This chain joins TRBV6-1 and TRBJ1-5, with D perhaps matching TRBD1 (5 bases). V dropped 2 bases and J dropped 7 bases, with 9 bases sitting between them. The V gene's germline CDR1 is MNHNS and CDR2 SASEGT. The CDR3 extends over 13 amino acids. The CDR3 nucleotides read TGTGCCAGCAGTGAACGACGGGGGCAGCCCCAGCATTTT. Translating it yields CASSERRGQPQHF.

This clone was observed a single time. The chain uses TRBV10-3 and TRBJ2-3, with TRBD2 matching over 12 bases. Germline CDR1 ENHRY, CDR2 SYGVKD. The V gene end was trimmed by 0 bases and the J gene end by 2 bases; junction bases not matched to a gene: 6. The CDR3 runs 18 residues. CDR3 protein: CAISESGTSGGLTDTQYF. For the CDR3, the DNA is TGTGCCATCAGTGAGTCCGGTACTAGCGGGGGGCTCACAGATACGCAGTATTTT.

The chain links TRBV15 to TRBJ2-3; 12 bases agree with TRBD2. V gave up 5 bases and J gave up 4 bases; unmatched junction bases: 7. The CDR3 runs to 16 residues. Germline V lookup: CDR1 LNHNV, CDR2 YYDKDF (reference sequence). The DNA for the CDR3 is TGTGCCACCAGCGCCAGAGGACTAGCGGGGTCAGATACGCAGTATTTT. Translation gives CATSARGLAGSDTQYF.

This chain joins TRBV5-4 and TRBJ2-3, with TRBD2 identical over 15 bases. CDR3 size: 17 residues. The trim removed 4 bases at V and 3 bases at J, leaving 6 bases unmatched. CDR1 and CDR2 (germline): SGHNT, YYREEE (reference sequence). The CDR3 coding sequence is TGTGCCAGCAGCCTAGGGACTAGCGGGAGGTTTACAGATACGCAGTATTTT. It yields the protein CASSLGTSGRFTDTQYF.

V gene TRBV4-1 combines with J gene TRBJ1-3; no definite D call. CDR1 MGHRA and CDR2 YSYEKL come from the germline V gene. The V end lost 0 bases, the J end lost 5 bases, and 5 bases lay between the germline ends. This CDR3 is 13 amino acids long. Here the CDR3 reads CASSQDGRNTIYF. CDR3 coding DNA: TGCGCCAGCAGCCAAGACGGAAGAAACACCATATATTTT.

The J gene is TRBJ1-6, the V gene TRBV4-2; D unclear. The CDR3 spans 15 residues. The V gene's germline CDR1 is LGHNA and CDR2 YNFKEQ. V lost 0 bases, J lost 9 bases, and 12 bases lay in between. CDR3 residues: CASSQDLGSSSPLHF. The CDR3 bases are TGTGCCAGCAGCCAAGATCTTGGCAGTTCTTCACCCCTCCACTTT.

The CDR3 here is CASSLVSGGPGNEQFF. Written as DNA, the CDR3 is TGTGCCAGCAGCTTGGTTTCGGGGGGGCCGGGCAATGAGCAGTTCTTC. This chain links TRBV5-4 with TRBJ2-1, with TRBD2 matching over 8 bases. Germline CDR1 reads SGHNT; CDR2 reads YYREEE (reference sequence). V lost 0 bases to trimming and J lost 6 bases; unmatched junction nucleotides: 8. The CDR3 consists of 16 residues.

The chain carries TRBV11-3 and TRBJ2-1; D is unresolved. There are 12 residues in the CDR3. V lost 5 bases and J lost 10, with 12 bases in between. Germline V lookup: CDR1 SGHNT, CDR2 YENEEA. The CDR3: CASSQRVGEQFF. CDR3 bases: TGTGCCAGCAGCCAGCGAGTGGGGGAGCAGTTCTTC.

The rearrangement joins TRBV5-1 to TRBJ2-2; D is possibly TRBD1 or TRBD2 (5 bases each). Trimming took 1 base from V and 3 from J, leaving 10 bases between them. The germline V gene has CDR1 SGHRS and CDR2 YFSETQ. This CDR3 region has 15 residues. CDR3 residues: CASSLWDRDTGELFF. CDR3 in DNA: TGCGCCAGCAGCTTGTGGGACCGCGACACCGGGGAGCTGTTTTTT.

The chain has TRBV27 and TRBJ2-5; tentatively, D is TRBD1 (6 bases). The V gene lost 10 bases and the J gene lost 3 bases, with 15 bases spanning the gap. Germline loops: CDR1 MNHEY, CDR2 SMNVEV (reference sequence). The CDR3 loop spans 13 amino acids. The CDR3 reads CATSPRGEETQYF. The CDR3 DNA reads TGTGCCACCAGCCCCAGGGGCGAAGAGACCCAGTACTTC.

The chain recombines TRBV16 with TRBJ2-2; 7 nucleotides agree with TRBD2. Germline CDR1 KGHSY, CDR2 FQNENV. Losses at the gene ends were 1 base for V and 0 bases for J; bases not matched to a gene: 8. This CDR3 comprises 18 residues. CDR3 sequence reads: CASSQYIPSGTNTGELFF. DNA for the CDR3: TGTGCCAGCAGCCAATACATTCCTAGCGGAACGAACACCGGGGAGCTGTTTTTT. The full variable domain, completed using reference TRBV16 and TRBJ2-2, is GEEVAQTPKHLVRGEGQKAKLYCAPIKGHSYVFWYQQVLKNEFKFLISFQNENVFDETGMPKERFSAKCLPNSPCSLEIQATKLEDSAVYFCASSQYIPSGTNTGELFFGEGSRLTVL.

The chain has TRBV11-3 and TRBJ2-1, with a tentative D call TRBD2 (7 bases). CDR1 SGHNT and CDR2 YENEEA come from the germline V gene. Between the trimmed V and J ends, which lost 3 bases and 10 bases, there was a span of 16 bases. This CDR3 spans 14 amino acids. The CDR3 DNA is TGTGCCAGCAGCTTCGGGGGGCGCGGCCGGGAGCAGTTCTTC. This encodes CASSFGGRGREQFF.

This clone was seen a handful of times. V gene TRBV19 combines with J gene TRBJ1-5; 12 nucleotides agree with TRBD1. Germline CDR1 and CDR2: LNHDA and SQIVND (reference sequence). The CDR3 contains 16 residues. J lost 0 bases, V lost 5 bases, and 2 bases had no gene match. CDR3 sequence (DNA): TGTGCCAGTAGTCTGGGACAGGGGGCTAGCAATCAGCCCCAGCATTTT. It translates to CASSLGQGASNQPQHF.

The J gene is TRBJ2-5, the V gene TRBV6-1; tentatively, D is TRBD1 (6 bases). The end of the DNA fits TRBJ2-7 better, so the J call may be wrong. Germline CDR1 and CDR2: MNHNS and SASEGT. The length of the CDR3 is 14 residues. CDR3 protein: CASRPGTLTYEQYF. CDR3 nucleotides: TGTGCCAGCAGGCCCGGGACACTGACCTACGAGCAGTACTTC.

The J gene is TRBJ2-2, the V gene TRBV4-1; D remains unclear. Trimming cost V 0 bases and J 3 bases, with 11 bases left between them. Germline CDR1 reads MGHRA; CDR2 reads YSYEKL. This CDR3 region has 16 residues. Here the CDR3 DNA reads TGCGCCAGCAGCCAAGAGGGGTTGTCGTACACCGGGGAGCTGTTTTTT. Its translation is CASSQEGLSYTGELFF.

This clone came up a few times. The chain links TRBV2 to TRBJ1-1; D might be TRBD1 (5 bases). The CDR3 is 12 residues long. Germline CDR1 is SNHLY and CDR2 is FYNNEI. V lost 3 bases and J 7 bases, leaving 9 bases between the germline ends. The CDR3 DNA is TGTGCCAGCAGTGACCGGGGGGTTGAAGCTTTCTTT. It codes for CASSDRGVEAFF.

The V gene is TRBV9, the J gene TRBJ2-3, with a tentative D call TRBD2 (5 bases). The CDR3 extends over 15 amino acids. V was pared by 2 bases and J by 5 bases, with 15 bases between. From germline, CDR1 is SGDLS and CDR2 YYNGEE. The CDR3 here is CASSVAPSSGDTQYF. Written as DNA, the CDR3 is TGTGCCAGCAGCGTGGCCCCTAGCTCCGGAGATACGCAGTATTTT.

V gene TRBV19 combines with J gene TRBJ1-5; 8 bases line up with TRBD1. Germline CDR1 LNHDA, CDR2 SQIVND (reference sequence). V dropped 7 bases and J dropped 7; count of bases not matched to a gene: 12. The length of the CDR3 is 15 residues. As DNA, the CDR3 is TGTGCCAGTAAAGCCCTGGACAGGGAGGAACAGCCCCAGCATTTT. Translation: CASKALDREEQPQHF.

This chain uses TRBV15 with TRBJ1-5; 7 bases map to TRBD1. Germline assignment: CDR1 LNHNV and CDR2 YYDKDF (reference sequence). The CDR3 length is 15 residues. The ends lost 4 bases at V and 3 bases at J; junction bases unmatched: 6. The chain's CDR3 is CATSTRTGDNQPQHF. Here the CDR3 DNA reads TGTGCCACCAGCACCCGCACAGGGGACAATCAGCCCCAGCATTTT.